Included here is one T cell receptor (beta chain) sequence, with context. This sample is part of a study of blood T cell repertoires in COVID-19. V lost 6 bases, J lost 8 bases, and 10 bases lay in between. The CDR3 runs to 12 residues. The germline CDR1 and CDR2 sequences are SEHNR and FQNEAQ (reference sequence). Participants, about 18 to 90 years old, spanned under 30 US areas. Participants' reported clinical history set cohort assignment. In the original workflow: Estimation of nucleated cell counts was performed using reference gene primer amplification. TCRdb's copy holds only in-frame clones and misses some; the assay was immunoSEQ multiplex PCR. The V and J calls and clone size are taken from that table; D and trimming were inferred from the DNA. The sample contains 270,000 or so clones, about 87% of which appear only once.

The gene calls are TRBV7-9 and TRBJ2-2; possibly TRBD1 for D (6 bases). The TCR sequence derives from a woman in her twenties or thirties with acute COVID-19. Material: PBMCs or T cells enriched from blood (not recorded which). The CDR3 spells CASRTGLGELFF. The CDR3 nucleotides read TGTGCCAGCAGAACAGGGTTGGGGGAGCTGTTTTTT.